This T cell receptor beta chain was sequenced for a study of beta chain features in type 1 diabetes. Findings and caveats of the study: Researchers reported that naive, central memory and Treg TCRB repertoires appeared more similar in patients than in healthy donors. Shorter TCRB CDR3s, moderately but significantly so, were found in Type 1 diabetes patients in all four CD4+ subsets.

Expressed TCRB transcripts were sequenced after all isolated RNA was converted to cDNA. Clones were read by immunoSEQ multiplex PCR, and TCRdb kept only the in-frame ones, dropping some. This sample yields hundreds of thousands of clones, of which 10% to 15% are seen a single time; 0.02% to 0.025% belongs to the top ten. Between the trimmed V and J ends, which lost 3 bases and 4 bases, there was a span of 15 bases. The V gene's germline CDR1 is KGHSH and CDR2 LQKENI. The length of the CDR3 is 15 residues. This clone came up a few times. Its antigen is unknown. Each donor gave one heparinised blood draw averaging about 100 mL. CD45RO/CCR7/CD25/CD127/CD95/CD27 staining was used to isolate CD4+ naive, central memory, regulatory and stem cell-like memory cells by sorting.

The sequenced sample consisted of naive CD4+ T cells from blood. This rearrangement joins TRBV18 to TRBJ1-2; D is ambiguous. This TCR was sampled from a man younger than 35 with type 1 diabetes. The CDR3 spells CASSPLGSGGYGYTF. CDR3 bases: TGTGCCAGCTCACCGCTGGGGAGCGGCGGCTATGGCTACACCTTC.